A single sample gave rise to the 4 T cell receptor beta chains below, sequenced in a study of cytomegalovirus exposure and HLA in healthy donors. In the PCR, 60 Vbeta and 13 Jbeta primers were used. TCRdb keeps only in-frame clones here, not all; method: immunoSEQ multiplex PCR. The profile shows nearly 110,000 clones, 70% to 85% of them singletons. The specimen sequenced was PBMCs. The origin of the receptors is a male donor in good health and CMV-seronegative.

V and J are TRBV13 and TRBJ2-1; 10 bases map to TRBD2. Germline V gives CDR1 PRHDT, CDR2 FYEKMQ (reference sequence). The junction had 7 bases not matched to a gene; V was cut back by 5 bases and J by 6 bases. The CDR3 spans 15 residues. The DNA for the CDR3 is TGTGCCAGCAGCCCAAGGGGACTAGCGACCAATGAGCAGTTCTTC. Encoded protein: CASSPRGLATNEQFF.

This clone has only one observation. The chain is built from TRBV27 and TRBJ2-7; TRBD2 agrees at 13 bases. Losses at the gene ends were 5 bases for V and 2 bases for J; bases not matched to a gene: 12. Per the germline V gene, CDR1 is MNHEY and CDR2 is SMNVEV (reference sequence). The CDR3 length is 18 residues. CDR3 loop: CASSPRTSGRGLPYEQYF. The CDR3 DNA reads TGTGCCAGCAGTCCCCGGACTAGCGGGAGAGGTCTGCCCTACGAGCAGTACTTC.

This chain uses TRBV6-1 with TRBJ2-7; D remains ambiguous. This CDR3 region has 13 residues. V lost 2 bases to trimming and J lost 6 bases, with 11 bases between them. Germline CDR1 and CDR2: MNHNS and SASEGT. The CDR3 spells CASSEWAVGEQYF. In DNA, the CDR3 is TGTGCCAGCAGTGAATGGGCAGTCGGCGAGCAGTACTTC.

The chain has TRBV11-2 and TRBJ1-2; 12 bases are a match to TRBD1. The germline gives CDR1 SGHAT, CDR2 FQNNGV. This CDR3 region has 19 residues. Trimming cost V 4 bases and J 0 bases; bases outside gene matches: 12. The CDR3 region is CASSSTGTGGSLANYGYTF. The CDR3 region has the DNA TGTGCCAGCAGCTCTACCGGGACAGGGGGCTCATTAGCTAACTATGGCTACACCTTC.